This T cell receptor beta chain was recovered during a study of CD8 T cells in ankylosing spondylitis. Quantitative barcoded 5'-RACE was used to prepare TCR beta libraries. TCRdb redid the calling of the 5' RACE reads with MiXCR, one entry per CDR3 protein. The repertoire holds roughly 91,000 distinct CDR3 sequences, with about 8% as singletons. In this sample, this clonotype turned up many times. The sequenced material came from blood, either unsorted or a sorted T cell fraction (not recorded which). The sequence came from a male donor with ankylosing spondylitis or in good health (not recorded which).

The CDR3 sequence: CSVTTDKNIQYF. For the CDR3, the DNA is TGCAGCGTGACAACCGACAAAAACATTCAGTACTTC. The chain joins TRBV29-1 to TRBJ2-4; D gene uncertain. The CDR3 totals 12 residues. Trimming removed 6 bases at V and 3 bases at J, with 9 bases between. In germline, CDR1 is SQVTM, CDR2 ANQGSEA.